This T cell receptor (beta chain) derives from a study of blood T cells in healthy people across ages. This clonotype was counted between two and nine times. There are 13 residues in the CDR3. Per germline, CDR1 SQVTM and CDR2 ANQGSEA. With 3 bases removed from V and 3 bases from J, the gap between germline ends came to 11 bases. A sample-barcoded 5' primer and a J-beta primer mix were used in a second PCR of roughly 6 to 11 cycles. From the 5' RACE reads, TCRdb called clonotypes with MiXCR, one entry per CDR3 protein. The repertoire has 710,000 or so distinct CDR3 sequences, about 20% of them found once; the top ten carry less than 25%.

The source is a man in his 70s in good health. The rearrangement uses TRBV29-1 and TRBJ2-5; D is possibly TRBD1 (6 bases). Sequenced input: blood. CDR3 sequence reads: CSVDPGAEETQYF. The DNA of the CDR3 is TGCAGCGTTGATCCAGGGGCGGAAGAGACCCAGTACTTC.